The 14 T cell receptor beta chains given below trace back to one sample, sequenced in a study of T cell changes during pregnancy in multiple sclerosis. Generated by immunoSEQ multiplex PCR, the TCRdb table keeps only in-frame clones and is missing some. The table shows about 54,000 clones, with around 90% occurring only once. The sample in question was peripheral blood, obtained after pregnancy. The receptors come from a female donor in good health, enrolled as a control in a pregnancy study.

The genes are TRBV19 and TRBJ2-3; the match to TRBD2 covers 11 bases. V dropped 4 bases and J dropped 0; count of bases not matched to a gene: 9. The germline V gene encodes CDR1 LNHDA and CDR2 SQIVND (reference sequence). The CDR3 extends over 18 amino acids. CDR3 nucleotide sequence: TGTGCCAGTAGTAAGGGGGCTAGCGGGAGGATTAGCACAGATACGCAGTATTTT. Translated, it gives CASSKGASGRISTDTQYF.

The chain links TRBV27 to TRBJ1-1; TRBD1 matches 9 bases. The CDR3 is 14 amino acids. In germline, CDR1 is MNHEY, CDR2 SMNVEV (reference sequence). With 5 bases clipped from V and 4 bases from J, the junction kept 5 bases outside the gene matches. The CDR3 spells CASSPGTGSTEAFF. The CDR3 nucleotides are TGTGCCAGCAGTCCCGGGACAGGGAGCACTGAAGCTTTCTTT.

The CDR3 DNA reads as TGTGCCAGCAGTGAAGATTGGCAGGCGGAGGGCGGCTACACCTTC. It codes for CASSEDWQAEGGYTF. The chain carries TRBV6-1 and TRBJ1-2; the D is unclear. Germline assignment: CDR1 MNHNS and CDR2 SASEGT. Trimming took off 1 base at V and 8 bases at J, with 17 bases between the two ends. This CDR3 is built from 15 residues.

The CDR3 loop reads CASSLDGGSYEQYF. DNA for the CDR3: TGTGCCAGCAGCTTAGACGGGGGATCCTACGAGCAGTACTTC. V is TRBV7-9 and J is TRBJ2-7; possible D gene TRBD2, 6 bases. CDR1 is SEHNR, CDR2 FQNEAQ, per germline (reference sequence). V lost 1 base to trimming and J lost 1 base, with 8 bases between them. This CDR3 region has 14 residues.

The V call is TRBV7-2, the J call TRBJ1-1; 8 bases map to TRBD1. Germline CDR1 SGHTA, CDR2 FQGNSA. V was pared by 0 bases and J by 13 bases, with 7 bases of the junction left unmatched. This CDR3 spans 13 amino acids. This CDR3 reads CASSLATGGYVFF. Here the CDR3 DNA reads TGTGCCAGCAGCTTAGCCACAGGGGGATATGTTTTCTTT.

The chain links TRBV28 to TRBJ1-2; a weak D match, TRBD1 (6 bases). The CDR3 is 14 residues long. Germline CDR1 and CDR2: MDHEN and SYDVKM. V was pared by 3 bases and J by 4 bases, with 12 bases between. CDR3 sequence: CASSLGGGGYGYTF. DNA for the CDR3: TGTGCCAGCAGTTTGGGGGGGGGCGGCTATGGCTACACCTTC.

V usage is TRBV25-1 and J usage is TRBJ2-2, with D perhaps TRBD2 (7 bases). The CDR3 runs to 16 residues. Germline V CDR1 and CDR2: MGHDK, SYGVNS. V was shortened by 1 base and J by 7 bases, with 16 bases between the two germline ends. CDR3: CASSESSWRGGGELFF. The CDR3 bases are TGTGCCAGCAGTGAATCCTCTTGGAGGGGGGGCGGGGAGCTGTTTTTT.

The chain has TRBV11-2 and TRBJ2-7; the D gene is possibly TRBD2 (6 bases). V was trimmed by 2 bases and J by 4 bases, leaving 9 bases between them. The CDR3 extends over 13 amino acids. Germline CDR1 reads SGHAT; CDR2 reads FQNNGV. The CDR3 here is CASSLSLAYEQYF. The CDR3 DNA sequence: TGTGCCAGCAGCTTATCGCTAGCGTACGAGCAGTACTTC.

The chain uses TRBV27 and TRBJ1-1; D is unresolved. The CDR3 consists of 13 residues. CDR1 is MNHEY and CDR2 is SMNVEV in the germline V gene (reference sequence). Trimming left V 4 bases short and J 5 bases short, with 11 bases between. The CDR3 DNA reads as TGTGCCAGCAGTTCCCCACGGAGGACTGAAGCTTTCTTT. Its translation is CASSSPRRTEAFF.

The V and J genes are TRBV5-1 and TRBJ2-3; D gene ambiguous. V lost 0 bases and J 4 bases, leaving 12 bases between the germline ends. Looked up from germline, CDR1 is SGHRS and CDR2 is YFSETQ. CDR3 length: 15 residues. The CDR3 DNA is TGCGCCAGCAGCTTGGCCGGGTTTGCGTCAGATACGCAGTATTTT. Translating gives CASSLAGFASDTQYF.

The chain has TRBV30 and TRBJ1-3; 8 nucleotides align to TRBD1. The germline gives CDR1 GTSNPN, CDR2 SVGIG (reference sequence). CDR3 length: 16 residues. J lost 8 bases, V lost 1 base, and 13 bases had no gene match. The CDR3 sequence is CAWSETGAYGVYTIYF. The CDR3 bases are TGTGCCTGGAGTGAGACAGGGGCGTATGGAGTATACACCATATATTTT.

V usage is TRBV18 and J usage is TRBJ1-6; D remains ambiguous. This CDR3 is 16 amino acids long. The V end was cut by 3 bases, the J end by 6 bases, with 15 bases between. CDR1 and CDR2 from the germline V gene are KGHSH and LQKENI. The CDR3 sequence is CASSPYGSGGNSPLHF. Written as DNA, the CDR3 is TGTGCCAGCTCACCTTACGGAAGCGGAGGTAATTCACCCCTCCACTTT.

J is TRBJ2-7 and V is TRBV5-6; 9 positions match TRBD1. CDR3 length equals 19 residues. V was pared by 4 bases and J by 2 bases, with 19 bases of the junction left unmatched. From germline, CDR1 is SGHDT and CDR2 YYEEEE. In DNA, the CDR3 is TGTGCCAGCAGCAGCGAATTTACAGGGGGCGGCCGTCGCACCTACGAGCAGTACTTC. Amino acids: CASSSEFTGGGRRTYEQYF.

In DNA, the CDR3 is TGTGCCAGCAGACGACAGGGGGATAGGGTCCACGAGCAGTACTTC. It codes for CASRRQGDRVHEQYF. This chain joins TRBV2 and TRBJ2-7; 9 nucleotides line up with TRBD1. With 6 bases clipped from V and 5 bases from J, the junction kept 11 bases outside the gene matches. The CDR3 is 15 residues long. Germline V gene lookup returns CDR1 SNHLY and CDR2 FYNNEI.